This T cell receptor (beta chain) emerged from a study of shared clonotypes between healthy human individuals. Clones were read by immunoSEQ multiplex PCR, and TCRdb kept only the in-frame ones, dropping some. This sample has some 600,000 clones; roughly 95% occur once, and the top ten carry roughly 0.1%. Positive CCR7 selection of CD45RO-negative cells yielded the naive CD8 cells, and terminally differentiated effector memory CD45RA+ cells were excluded. The germline V and J ends were trimmed by 7 bases and 2 bases, with 6 bases remaining between them. This CDR3 is built from 11 residues. Germline V gene data show CDR1 as SNHLY and CDR2 as FYNNEI.

The V gene is TRBV2, the J gene TRBJ2-7; D ambiguous. The sequencing input was naive CD8+ T cells sorted from blood. The origin of this receptor is a young woman in good health. CDR3 nucleotide sequence: TGTGCCAGCACCCGGACCTACGAGCAGTACTTC. Translating it yields CASTRTYEQYF.